The clone carrying this TCR beta chain was recorded a few times. Its antigen remains unknown. Overall study results and limits: Tumor-infiltrating Treg TCR alpha and beta sequences overlapped most with tumor naive CD4+ T cells, then blood naive.

Treg sorting used a CD4+CD25+CD127-/low gate. With V trimmed by 5 bases and J by 16 bases, 9 bases remained unmatched. CDR3 length: 12 residues. The germline V gene has CDR1 SGHTA and CDR2 FQGNSA. Constant-region reverse primers amplified full-length variable regions, followed by semi-nested Nested Universal Primer A PCR. From the 5' RACE reads, TCRdb called clonotypes with MiXCR, one entry per CDR3 protein. The sample has 35,000 to 50,000 distinct CDR3 sequences; over 20% are singletons. Material: Tregs sorted from a lymph node. J is TRBJ2-1 and V is TRBV7-2; TRBD2 aligns across 9 bases. The receptor comes from a female donor with breast cancer. CDR3: CASSPPGLAVFF. DNA of the CDR3: TGTGCCAGCAGCCCCCCGGGACTAGCCGTTTTCTTC.